Shown below are 8 T cell receptor beta chains from a single sample sequenced in a study of blood T cell repertoires in COVID-19. Method: immunoSEQ multiplex PCR; TCRdb's copy keeps in-frame clones and lacks some. Of 150,000 or so clones in the sample, 81% were seen once. Sequenced: peripheral blood. Receptors originate from a human donor with acute or convalescent COVID-19. The donor label of this sample is uncertain.

The rearrangement joins TRBV6-1 to TRBJ1-6; the D is unclear. The V end lost 2 bases, the J end lost 0 bases, and 17 bases lay between the germline ends. The CDR3 runs 19 residues. Germline values: CDR1 MNHNS, CDR2 SASEGT. The CDR3 DNA is TGTGCCAGCAGTGAAATTGAGGACTTTTTTAGCTCCTATAATTCACCCCTCCACTTT. Translating it yields CASSEIEDFFSSYNSPLHF.

Worth noting for this clone: At one end, the junction sequence differs from germline, possibly due to a read error. The gene calls are TRBV4-1 and TRBJ1-5; possibly TRBD1 for D (5 bases). The CDR3 is 13 amino acids. Germline V lookup: CDR1 MGHRA, CDR2 YSYEKL. The CDR3 bases are TGCGCCAGCAGCCAAGATCGGAGGGGCCCTCTTGATTTT. Protein product: CASSQDRRGPLDF.

The gene calls are TRBV2 and TRBJ2-5, with TRBD1 matching 8 bases. V lost 1 base to trimming and J lost 5 bases; unmatched junction nucleotides: 12. Germline CDR1 reads SNHLY; CDR2 reads FYNNEI. This CDR3 comprises 17 residues. In DNA, the CDR3 is TGTGCCAGCAGTGAAGTGGGGGACAGGCCCGGAGGGGAGACCCAGTACTTC. Amino acids: CASSEVGDRPGGETQYF.

The CDR3, as DNA: TGTGCCAGTAGTATCAACAGGATCCGCCATTTGAACACCGGGGAGCTGTTTTTT. Translating it yields CASSINRIRHLNTGELFF. The rearrangement joins TRBV19 to TRBJ2-2; TRBD1 might be the D (5 bases). Per the germline V gene, CDR1 is LNHDA and CDR2 is SQIVND (reference sequence). The V end lost 3 bases, the J end lost 1 base, and 18 bases lay between the germline ends. The length of the CDR3 is 18 residues.

The chain has TRBV4-1 and TRBJ1-2, with a weak D call TRBD1 (6 bases). CDR3 size: 12 residues. V lost 5 bases to trimming and J lost 13 bases, with 17 bases between them. The V gene's germline CDR1 is MGHRA and CDR2 YSYEKL. The DNA of the CDR3 is TGCGCCAGCAGCTTTAAACCCGGGGGGCTCACCTTC. It translates to CASSFKPGGLTF.

Only one count was recorded for this clone. The CDR3 loop reads CASNLQGASGDTEAFF. CDR3 nucleotides: TGTGCCAGCAATTTACAGGGGGCGTCGGGGGACACTGAAGCTTTCTTT. The chain couples TRBV2 to TRBJ1-1; 9 bases are shared with TRBD1. Germline CDR1 and CDR2: SNHLY and FYNNEI. J lost 3 bases, V lost 7 bases, and 12 bases had no gene match. The CDR3 contains 16 residues.

This clone was counted a single time. The J gene is TRBJ1-1, the V gene TRBV27; D might be TRBD1 (5 bases). The CDR3 is 14 amino acids. The V end was cut by 6 bases, the J end by 6 bases, with 17 bases between. Germline CDR1 and CDR2: MNHEY and SMNVEV (reference sequence). CDR3 sequence (DNA): TGTGCCAGCAGGTCGACCCCTGGGGCGTCTGAAGCTTTCTTT. Translated: CASRSTPGASEAFF.

Only a few counts were recorded for this clone. The chain combines TRBV7-9 with TRBJ2-1, with 7 bases identical to TRBD1. CDR1 SEHNR and CDR2 FQNEAQ come from the germline V gene (reference sequence). The CDR3 totals 15 residues. J was trimmed by 4 bases and V by 7 bases; bases with no gene match: 10. This CDR3 reads CASTPSRDSYNEQFF. CDR3 sequence (DNA): TGTGCCAGCACCCCGTCCCGGGACAGTTACAATGAGCAGTTCTTC.